The 23 T cell receptor beta chains below come from one sample, sequenced in a study of PD-1 blockade in classical Hodgkin lymphoma (dated by TCRdb to about 2020). Explained via the paper, the time point label denotes: cycle 4 day 1 (C4D1), after more than 5 weeks of nivolumab. Every trial patient had relapsed following autologous stem cell transplantation, and prior brentuximab vedotin exposure was what differed among cohorts A, B and C. The method was the immunoSEQ multiplex PCR assay. In its TCRdb copy, this immuneACCESS table keeps in-frame sequences only and misses some clones. Where compared with another copy, unresolved V genes explain less than half of these, and the others have no known cause. The sample includes 85,000 to 90,000 clones, with just over 90% observed a single time. Around 2.9% of the sample rests with the top ten. The material sequenced was peripheral blood mononuclear cells (PBMCs), taken before the fourth cycle of nivolumab. The receptor source for this set is a human donor with classical Hodgkin lymphoma.

The chain combines TRBV6-5 with TRBJ1-2; 9 bases are a match to TRBD1. CDR1 MNHEY and CDR2 SVGAGI come from the germline V gene. This CDR3 comprises 15 residues. The J segment lost 8 bases and the V segment lost 6 bases, leaving 13 bases of the junction unmatched. The DNA for the CDR3 is TGTGCCAGCAGAAAAAAGTGGGACAGGGCTTCAGGCTACACCTTC. This sequence encodes CASRKKWDRASGYTF.

J is TRBJ1-1 and V is TRBV28; no clear D gene. The CDR3 is made up of 13 amino acids. V lost 1 base and J lost 5, with 8 bases in between. Germline CDR1 MDHEN, CDR2 SYDVKM. The CDR3 reads CASSLSRGTEAFF. The CDR3 DNA reads TGTGCCAGCAGTTTATCCCGTGGGACTGAAGCTTTCTTT.

This sequence joins TRBV4-2 and TRBJ2-2; maybe TRBD2 (5 bases). The CDR3 has 19 residues. The V gene lost 0 bases and the J gene lost 5 bases, with 22 bases spanning the gap. Germline V CDR1 and CDR2: LGHNA, YNFKEQ. CDR3 bases: TGTGCCAGCAGCCAAGAACGGCCGGCACTAGGGATCGGGACCGGGGAGCTGTTTTTT. It specifies CASSQERPALGIGTGELFF.

This sequence joins TRBV6-6 and TRBJ1-5; tentative D call: TRBD1 (6 bases). Per germline, CDR1 MNHNY and CDR2 SVGAGI (reference sequence). The CDR3 has 12 residues. Between the trimmed V and J ends, which lost 7 bases and 6 bases, there was a span of 10 bases. In DNA form, the CDR3 reads TGTGCCAGCAAACAGGGATTTCAGCCCCAGCATTTT. Translated, it gives CASKQGFQPQHF.

The chain links TRBV19 to TRBJ1-2; 7 bases fit TRBD1. Germline V gene sequence: CDR1 LNHDA, CDR2 SQIVND (reference sequence). With V trimmed by 5 bases and J by 2 bases, 8 bases remained unmatched. This CDR3 is built from 15 residues. DNA of the CDR3: TGTGCCAGTAGTGCTCATCCGGGACAGAACTATGGCTACACCTTC. It codes for CASSAHPGQNYGYTF.

The chain recombines TRBV4-1 with TRBJ1-2; D ambiguous. Per the germline V gene, CDR1 is MGHRA and CDR2 is YSYEKL. Trimming cost V 2 bases and J 7 bases, with 14 bases left between them. The CDR3 is made up of 14 amino acids. CDR3 bases: TGCGCCAGCAGCCAAATCCATCTTGGAGGTGGCTACACCTTC. This codes for CASSQIHLGGGYTF.

This chain uses TRBV9 with TRBJ1-4, with D maybe TRBD1 (5 bases). The CDR3 has 15 residues. Trimming took off 3 bases at V and 5 bases at J, with 14 bases between the two ends. Per germline, CDR1 SGDLS and CDR2 YYNGEE. The CDR3 region is CASSGIQGENEKLFF. DNA of the CDR3: TGTGCCAGCAGCGGAATTCAGGGCGAAAATGAAAAACTGTTTTTT. The whole variable domain, remainder taken from reference TRBV9 and TRBJ1-4, is DSGVTQTPKHLITATGQRVTLRCSPRSGDLSVYWYQQSLDQGLQFLIQYYNGEERAKGNILERFSAQQFPDLHSELNLSSLELGDSALYFCASSGIQGENEKLFFGSGTQLSVL.

This chain uses TRBV6-6 with TRBJ2-7; 7 nucleotides match TRBD1. Trimming took 6 bases from V and 6 from J; bases not matched to a gene: 11. CDR3 length: 14 amino acids. Germline V gives CDR1 MNHNY, CDR2 SVGAGI (reference sequence). This CDR3 reads CASRLGQVDSEQYF. The CDR3 nucleotides are TGTGCCAGCAGACTCGGACAGGTAGATAGCGAGCAGTACTTC.

The chain combines TRBV30 with TRBJ1-5; unclear D gene. V shed 1 base and J shed 6 bases, with 10 bases lying between them. The germline CDR1 and CDR2 sequences are GTSNPN and SVGIG (reference sequence). The CDR3 length is 13 residues. The DNA for the CDR3 is TGTGCCTGGAGTGGCCCGCCAGGTCAGCCCCAGCATTTT. Protein: CAWSGPPGQPQHF.

The chain couples TRBV18 to TRBJ1-5; 10 bases line up with TRBD1. The ends lost 4 bases at V and 9 bases at J; junction bases unmatched: 15. The germline V gene has CDR1 KGHSH and CDR2 LQKENI. The CDR3 runs to 17 residues. The CDR3 region is CASSHSRDRGPDPPQHF. CDR3 nucleotide sequence: TGTGCCAGCTCACATAGCCGGGACAGGGGACCCGATCCGCCCCAGCATTTT.

The chain links TRBV2 to TRBJ2-3; D is unresolved. CDR1 is SNHLY, CDR2 FYNNEI, per germline. Deletions cut 4 bases from V and 0 bases from J, with 5 bases between. This CDR3 is 13 amino acids long. CDR3: CASSVDSTDTQYF. The CDR3, as DNA: TGTGCCAGCAGTGTAGACAGCACAGATACGCAGTATTTT. The whole variable domain, filled in from reference TRBV2 and TRBJ2-3, reads EPEVTQTPSHQVTQMGQEVILRCVPISNHLYFYWYRQILGQKVEFLVSFYNNEISEKSEIFDDQFSVERPDGSNFTLKIRSTKLEDSAMYFCASSVDSTDTQYFGPGTRLTVL.

This rearrangement joins TRBV7-2 to TRBJ2-1; TRBD2 might be the D (6 bases). CDR1 is SGHTA and CDR2 is FQGNSA in the germline V gene. The V end was cut by 1 base, the J end by 9 bases, with 19 bases between. This CDR3 has 16 residues. The CDR3 bases are TGTGCCAGCAGCTTAGTTCCCCAGAGGGGAGCGGGTGAGCAGTTCTTC. This sequence encodes CASSLVPQRGAGEQFF.

This clone has only one observation. This chain connects TRBV6-4 to TRBJ2-3; possibly TRBD2 for D (5 bases). The germline V gene has CDR1 MRHNA and CDR2 SNTAGT. Trimming removed 3 bases from V and 1 base from J, with 14 bases in between. This CDR3 has 16 residues. CDR3 loop: CASSEKRSLRTDTQYF. The CDR3 bases are TGTGCCAGCAGTGAGAAGCGGAGCCTACGCACAGATACGCAGTATTTT.

This chain joins TRBV7-2 and TRBJ2-3; D remains unclear. The CDR3 is 15 residues long. Deletions cut 3 bases from V and 3 bases from J, with 13 bases between. Germline V gives CDR1 SGHTA, CDR2 FQGNSA. The DNA of the CDR3 is TGTGCCAGCAGCTTCTCTAGTGTGATGACAGATACGCAGTATTTT. Amino acids: CASSFSSVMTDTQYF.

The gene calls are TRBV28 and TRBJ2-7, with D maybe TRBD1 (7 bases). The CDR3 runs to 15 residues. The V end lost 3 bases, the J end lost 0 bases, and 12 bases lay between the germline ends. Germline values: CDR1 MDHEN, CDR2 SYDVKM. DNA of the CDR3: TGTGCCAGCAGTTTGGGGGGACAGAGCTCCTACGAGCAGTACTTC. Amino acid sequence: CASSLGGQSSYEQYF.

The chain recombines TRBV27 with TRBJ2-7; TRBD1 aligns across 11 bases. The germline CDR1 and CDR2 sequences are MNHEY and SMNVEV (reference sequence). V dropped 6 bases and J dropped 5; count of bases not matched to a gene: 6. The CDR3 totals 14 residues. In DNA form, the CDR3 reads TGTGCCAGCAGCCCCGGGACAGGGGGTAACGAGCAGTACTTC. As protein: CASSPGTGGNEQYF.

The rearrangement links TRBV11-3 to TRBJ2-2; D may be TRBD2 (5 bases). Germline values: CDR1 SGHNT, CDR2 YENEEA. The CDR3 length is 15 residues. V lost 5 bases and J lost 0, with 10 bases in between. CDR3 protein: CASSRGLSNTGELFF. The CDR3 DNA reads TGTGCCAGCAGCAGAGGGTTATCGAACACCGGGGAGCTGTTTTTT.

The rearrangement joins TRBV19 to TRBJ1-6; weak D call: TRBD1 (5 bases). Trimming took off 4 bases at V and 8 bases at J, with 12 bases between the two ends. Germline V gives CDR1 LNHDA, CDR2 SQIVND (reference sequence). The CDR3 has 14 amino acids. The CDR3 spells CASSTTAGHSPLHF. The CDR3 nucleotides read TGTGCCAGTAGTACGACAGCCGGACATTCACCCCTCCACTTT. Combining the CDR3 with reference TRBV19 and TRBJ1-6 gives the whole variable domain DGGITQSPKYLFRKEGQNVTLSCEQNLNHDAMYWYRQDPGQGLRLIYYSQIVNDFQKGDIAEGYSVSREKKESFPLTVTSAQKNPTAFYLCASSTTAGHSPLHFGNGTRLTVT.

The CDR3 DNA sequence: TGCGCCAGCAGCCAGGTGGGACAGGATGAATCCTATGGCTACACCTTC. This codes for CASSQVGQDESYGYTF. J is TRBJ1-2 and V is TRBV4-3; 8 bases are shared with TRBD1. The germline CDR1 and CDR2 sequences are LGHNA and YSLEER. J gave up 4 bases and V 3 bases, and 10 bases lay outside the gene matches. CDR3 length: 16 amino acids.

The chain recombines TRBV30 with TRBJ1-3; D gene unclear. The CDR3 length is 13 residues. CDR1 and CDR2 from the germline V gene are GTSNPN and SVGIG (reference sequence). V lost 5 bases, J lost 7 bases, and 15 bases lay in between. Here the CDR3 DNA reads TGTGCCTGGGGAAGTGTCGGCTGGAACACCATATATTTT. Its translation: CAWGSVGWNTIYF.

The V and J genes are TRBV6-4 and TRBJ2-1; tentatively, D is TRBD1 or TRBD2 (5 bases each). V was pared by 3 bases and J by 0 bases, with 15 bases between. The CDR3 consists of 17 residues. The germline CDR1 and CDR2 sequences are MRHNA and SNTAGT. The CDR3 spells CASSERGARSSYNEQFF. The CDR3 nucleotides read TGTGCCAGCAGTGAAAGAGGGGCCCGGAGCTCCTACAATGAGCAGTTCTTC.

The chain employs TRBV7-2 and TRBJ1-2; D might be TRBD1 (6 bases). CDR1 and CDR2 (germline): SGHTA, FQGNSA. The CDR3 is made up of 15 amino acids. V lost 3 bases and J 1 base, leaving 12 bases between the germline ends. CDR3 nucleotides: TGTGCCAGCAGCTTCACCCGGGACATTAACTATGGCTACACCTTC. Its translation: CASSFTRDINYGYTF. Drawing the rest from reference TRBV7-2 and TRBJ1-2, the complete variable domain is GAGVSQSPSNKVTEKGKDVELRCDPISGHTALYWYRQSLGQGLEFLIYFQGNSAPDKSGLPSDRFSAERTGGSVSTLTIQRTQQEDSAVYLCASSFTRDINYGYTFGSGTRLTVV.

The V gene is TRBV15, the J gene TRBJ1-5, with a weak D call TRBD1 (5 bases). CDR3 length equals 13 residues. The germline gives CDR1 LNHNV, CDR2 YYDKDF (reference sequence). The V gene lost 8 bases and the J gene lost 6 bases, with 14 bases spanning the gap. The CDR3 nucleotides read TGTGCCACCCAACCGGGACTGGGTCAGCCCCAGCATTTT. Residues: CATQPGLGQPQHF.